This TCR beta chain was sequenced during a study of cytomegalovirus exposure and HLA in healthy donors. Vbeta (60) and Jbeta (13) primers were used in the PCR. Profiling relied on immunoSEQ multiplex PCR, and the TCRdb table lists in-frame clones only, not all of them. This table has over 130,000 clones, 88% appearing once. Remarks on this clone: The target antigen is unknown.

Per the germline V gene, CDR1 is LNHDA and CDR2 is SQIVND (reference sequence). This CDR3 is built from 14 residues. V was cut by 5 bases and J by 2 bases, with 10 bases left in between. The study, taken as a whole, reports: As was reported, the HLA-A and HLA-B alleles of most subjects were accurately predicted from TCR beta sequences.

The J gene is TRBJ2-1, the V gene TRBV19; D is perhaps TRBD2 (5 bases). Material for sequencing was PBMCs. The clonotype originates from a middle-aged woman in good health and CMV-seronegative. CDR3 amino acids: CASSEARAYNEQFF. CDR3 nucleotides: TGTGCCAGTAGTGAAGCGAGGGCCTACAATGAGCAGTTCTTC.